These 10 T cell receptor beta chains came from one sample sequenced in a study of blood T cell repertoires in COVID-19. Assay used: immunoSEQ multiplex PCR; TCRdb lists only in-frame clones, some missing. The sample records 250,000 to 300,000 clones, approximately 83% being singletons. Material for sequencing was PBMCs or T cells enriched from blood (not recorded which). These TCRs come from a woman aged 45 to 65 who had recovered from COVID-19.

V is TRBV29-1 and J is TRBJ1-1, with D unclear. Germline CDR1 SQVTM, CDR2 ANQGSEA. The V gene lost 6 bases and the J gene lost 3 bases, with 11 bases spanning the gap. The CDR3 is 12 residues long. CDR3: CSVTTGDTEAFF. CDR3 nucleotide sequence: TGCAGCGTCACCACCGGGGACACTGAAGCTTTCTTT.

This clone has just one count. The chain carries TRBV29-1 and TRBJ2-5, with 7 positions matching TRBD2. Germline V gene data show CDR1 as SQVTM and CDR2 as ANQGSEA. CDR3 length equals 12 residues. V lost 5 bases, J lost 4 bases, and 4 bases stayed unmatched. CDR3 sequence reads: CSVTSVRETQYF. CDR3 sequence (DNA): TGCAGCGTTACTAGCGTGAGAGAGACCCAGTACTTC.

This clone came up once. The rearrangement links TRBV7-9 to TRBJ2-5; TRBD2 matches at 11 bases. There are 18 residues in the CDR3. The germline gives CDR1 SEHNR, CDR2 FQNEAQ (reference sequence). V lost 5 bases to trimming and J lost 4 bases; unmatched junction nucleotides: 15. In DNA, the CDR3 is TGTGCCAGCAGCCCTCCCCGGGTGGGACTAGCGGTGGGAGAGACCCAGTACTTC. Amino acid sequence: CASSPPRVGLAVGETQYF.

This clone was seen just once. CDR3 sequence (DNA): TGCGCCAGCAGCGGCGGGGTTAAGGCCGGGGAGCTGTTTTTT. This sequence encodes CASSGGVKAGELFF. This chain connects TRBV5-1 to TRBJ2-2; tentatively, D is TRBD2 (6 bases). The CDR3 contains 14 residues. Germline V gene sequence: CDR1 SGHRS, CDR2 YFSETQ. V was shortened by 4 bases and J by 6 bases, with 13 bases between the two germline ends.

The chain links TRBV2 to TRBJ2-3; 8 bases are shared with TRBD1. Germline V gives CDR1 SNHLY, CDR2 FYNNEI. This CDR3 spans 13 amino acids. With V trimmed by 4 bases and J by 5 bases, 2 bases remained unmatched. CDR3 DNA sequence: TGTGCCAGCAGTGCCGACAGGGGAGATACGCAGTATTTT. Translation: CASSADRGDTQYF.

J is TRBJ1-6 and V is TRBV5-4, with D perhaps TRBD1 (6 bases). CDR1 SGHNT and CDR2 YYREEE come from the germline V gene (reference sequence). The CDR3 runs 15 residues. V lost 4 bases and J lost 8, with 16 bases in between. Here the CDR3 reads CASSPGDLWDSPLHF. The CDR3 coding sequence is TGTGCCAGCAGCCCAGGGGACCTTTGGGATTCACCCCTCCACTTT.

The chain has TRBV7-2 and TRBJ1-1; D is uncertain. The CDR3 totals 14 residues. The V and J ends lost 4 bases and 7 bases respectively, with 16 bases between them. Germline CDR1 reads SGHTA; CDR2 reads FQGNSA. CDR3 residues: CASSSSRGSGEAFF. In nucleotides, the CDR3 is TGTGCCAGCAGCTCATCCCGAGGGTCGGGTGAAGCTTTCTTT.

The CDR3 bases are TGTGCCAGCAGTACCTTCGAGCATAATTCACCCCTCCACTTT. Translated: CASSTFEHNSPLHF. The rearrangement links TRBV2 to TRBJ1-6; D is ambiguous. The CDR3 length is 14 residues. Germline lookup yields CDR1 SNHLY and CDR2 FYNNEI. The V and J ends lost 5 bases and 5 bases respectively, with 10 bases between them.

This clone appeared a few times. The chain joins TRBV6-2 or TRBV6-3 to TRBJ1-2, with TRBD1 matching 7 bases. Germline V gives CDR1 MNHEY, CDR2 SVGEGT. V was pared by 2 bases and J by 3 bases, with 12 bases of the junction left unmatched. CDR3 length: 17 amino acids. The CDR3 bases are TGTGCCAGCAGTTACCCAGACAGGGATGATATCGACTATGGCTACACCTTC. Its translation: CASSYPDRDDIDYGYTF.

The genes are TRBV5-1 and TRBJ2-1, with a possible D match to TRBD2 (6 bases). CDR1 is SGHRS, CDR2 YFSETQ, per germline. The germline V and J ends were trimmed by 3 bases and 1 base, with 11 bases remaining between them. The CDR3 length is 15 residues. The CDR3 nucleotides read TGCGCCAGCAGCTCGGACGGAGGGTCCTACAATGAGCAGTTCTTC. It specifies CASSSDGGSYNEQFF. Full variable domain (rest looked up from reference TRBV5-1 and TRBJ2-1): KAGVTQTPRYLIKTRGQQVTLSCSPISGHRSVSWYQQTPGQGLQFLFEYFSETQRNKGNFPGRFSGRQFSNSRSEMNVSTLELGDSALYLCASSSDGGSYNEQFFGPGTRLTVL.